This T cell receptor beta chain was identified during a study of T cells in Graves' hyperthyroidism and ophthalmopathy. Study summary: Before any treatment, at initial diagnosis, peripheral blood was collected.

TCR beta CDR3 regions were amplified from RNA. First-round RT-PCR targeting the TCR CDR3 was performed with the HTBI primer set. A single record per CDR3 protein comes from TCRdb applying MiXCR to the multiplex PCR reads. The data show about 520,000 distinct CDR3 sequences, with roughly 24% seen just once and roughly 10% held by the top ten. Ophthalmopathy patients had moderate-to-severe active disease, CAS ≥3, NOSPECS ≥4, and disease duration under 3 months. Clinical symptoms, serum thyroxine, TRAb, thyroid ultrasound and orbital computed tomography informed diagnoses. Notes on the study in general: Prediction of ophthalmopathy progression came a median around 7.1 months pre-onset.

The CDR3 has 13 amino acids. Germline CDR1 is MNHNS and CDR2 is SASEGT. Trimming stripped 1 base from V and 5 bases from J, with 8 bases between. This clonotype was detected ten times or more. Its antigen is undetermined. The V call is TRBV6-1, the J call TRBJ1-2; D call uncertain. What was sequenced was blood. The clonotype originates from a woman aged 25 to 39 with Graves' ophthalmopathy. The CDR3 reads CASSEVRIYGYTF. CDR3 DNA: TGTGCCAGCAGTGAAGTCCGGATATATGGCTACACCTTC.